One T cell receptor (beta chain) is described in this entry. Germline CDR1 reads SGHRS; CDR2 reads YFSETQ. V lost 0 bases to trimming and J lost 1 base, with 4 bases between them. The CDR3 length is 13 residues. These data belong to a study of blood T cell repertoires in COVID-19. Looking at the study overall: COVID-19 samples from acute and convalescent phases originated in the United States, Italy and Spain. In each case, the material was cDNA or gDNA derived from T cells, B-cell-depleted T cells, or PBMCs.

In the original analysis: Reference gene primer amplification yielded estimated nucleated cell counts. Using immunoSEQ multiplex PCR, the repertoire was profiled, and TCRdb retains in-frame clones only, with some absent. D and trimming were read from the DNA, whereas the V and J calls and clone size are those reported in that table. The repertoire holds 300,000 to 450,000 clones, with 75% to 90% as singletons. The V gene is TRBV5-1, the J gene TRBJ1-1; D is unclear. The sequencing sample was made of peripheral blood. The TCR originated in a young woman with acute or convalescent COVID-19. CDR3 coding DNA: TGCGCCAGCAGCTTGGGAGGGAACACTGAAGCTTTCTTT. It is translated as CASSLGGNTEAFF.